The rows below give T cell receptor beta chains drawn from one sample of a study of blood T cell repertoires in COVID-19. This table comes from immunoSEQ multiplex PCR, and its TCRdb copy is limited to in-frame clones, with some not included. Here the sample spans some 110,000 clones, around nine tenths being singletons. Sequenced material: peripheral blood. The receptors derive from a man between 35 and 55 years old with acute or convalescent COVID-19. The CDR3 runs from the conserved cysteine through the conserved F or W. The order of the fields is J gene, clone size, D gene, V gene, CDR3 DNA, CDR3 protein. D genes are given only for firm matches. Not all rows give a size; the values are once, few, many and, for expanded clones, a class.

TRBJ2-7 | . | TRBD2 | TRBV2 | TGTGCCAGCAGTGAACGGAGCGGGAGTCACCTTCTCTACGAGCAGTACTTC | CASSERSGSHLLYEQYF
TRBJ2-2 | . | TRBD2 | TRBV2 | TGTGCCAGCAGGGAGACTAGCAGGAACACCGGGGAGCTGTTTTTT | CASRETSRNTGELFF
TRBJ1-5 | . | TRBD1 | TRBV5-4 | TGTGCCAGCAGCCCAGGGGGCGCGAGTCAGCCCCAGCATTTT | CASSPGGASQPQHF
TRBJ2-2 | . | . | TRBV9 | TGTGCCAGCAGCGGGACAATCGGTACGAACACCGGGGAGCTGTTTTTT | CASSGTIGTNTGELFF
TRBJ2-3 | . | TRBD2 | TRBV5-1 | TGCGCCAGCAGAAGTAAGGCTAGCGGACTTACAGATACGCAGTATTTT | CASRSKASGLTDTQYF
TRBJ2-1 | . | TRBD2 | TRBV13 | TGTGCCAGCAGCTTAGATATGACTAGCGGACGCAATGAGCAGTTCTTC | CASSLDMTSGRNEQFF
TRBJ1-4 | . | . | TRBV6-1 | TGTGCCAGCAGTGAAGTGGGGGGAGAAAAACTGTTTTTT | CASSEVGGEKLFF
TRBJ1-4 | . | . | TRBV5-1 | TGCGCCAGCAGCTTGGGGAGGGCAACTAATGAAAAACTGTTTTTT | CASSLGRATNEKLFF
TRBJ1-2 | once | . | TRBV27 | TGTGCCAGCAGCCTCACAGGGCGTAGGGGCTATGGCTACACCTTC | CASSLTGRRGYGYTF
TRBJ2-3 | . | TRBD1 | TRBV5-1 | TGCGCCAGCAGCCAGGACAGGGGGGGAGATACGCAGTATTTT | CASSQDRGGDTQYF
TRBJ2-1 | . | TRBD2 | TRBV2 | TGTGCCAGCAGTAGACTAGCGGGAGTAGCTAATGAGCAGTTCTTC | CASSRLAGVANEQFF
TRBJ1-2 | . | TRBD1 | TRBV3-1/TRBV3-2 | TGTGCCAGCAGCCAAGTGGGGACAGGAGGCTACACCTTC | CASSQVGTGGYTF
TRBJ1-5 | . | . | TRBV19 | TGTGCCAGTAGCGAAACGACAGGTGGTACTCAGCCCCAGCATTTT | CASSETTGGTQPQHF
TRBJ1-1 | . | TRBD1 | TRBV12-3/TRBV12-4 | TGTGCCAGCAGTTGGGACAGGAGAGCTTTCTTT | CASSWDRRAFF
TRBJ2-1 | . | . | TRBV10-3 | TGTGCCATCAGTGAGTCCTCCCCGGGAGAGGCCTACAATGAGCAGTTCTTC | CAISESSPGEAYNEQFF
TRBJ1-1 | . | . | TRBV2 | TGTGCCAGCAGTGTTGGGACACTTAACACTGAAGCTTTCTTT | CASSVGTLNTEAFF
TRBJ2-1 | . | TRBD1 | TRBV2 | TGTGCCAGCAGGAGGACAGGTACCTACAATGAGCAGTTCTTC | CASRRTGTYNEQFF
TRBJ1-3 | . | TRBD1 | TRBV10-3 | TGTGCCCTCCGCCGGGACAGCTCTGGAAACACCATATATTTT | CALRRDSSGNTIYF
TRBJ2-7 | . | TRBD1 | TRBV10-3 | TGTGCCATCAGTGAAGCGGACAGGGACCCAAACTACGAGCAGTACTTC | CAISEADRDPNYEQYF
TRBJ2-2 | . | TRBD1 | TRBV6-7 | TGTGCCAGCATCCAGGGGGAGAACACCGGGGAGCTGTTTTTT | CASIQGENTGELFF
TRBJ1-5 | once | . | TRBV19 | TGTGCCAGTAGTATAGCCCGGGGAAATCAGCCCCAGCATTTT | CASSIARGNQPQHF
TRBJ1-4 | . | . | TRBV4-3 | TGCGCCAGCAGCCTCACAGGGACAACTAATGAAAAACTGTTTTTT | CASSLTGTTNEKLFF
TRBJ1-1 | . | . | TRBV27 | TGTGCCAGCAGTTTATGGGGGGGGAGGGTAACTGAAGCTTTCTTT | CASSLWGGRVTEAFF
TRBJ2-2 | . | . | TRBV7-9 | TGTGCCAGCAGCTTAGCTGTTTGGACAACGAACACCGGGGAGCTGTTTTTT | CASSLAVWTTNTGELFF
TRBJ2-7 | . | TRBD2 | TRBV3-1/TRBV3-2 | TGTGCCAGCAGCCAAGAAGTAGGGCTAGCGGGAGGCGCCTACGAGCAGTACTTC | CASSQEVGLAGGAYEQYF
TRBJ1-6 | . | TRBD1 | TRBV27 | TGTGCCAGCAGTCCTTCGGGACAGGGGCACTCACCCCTCCACTTT | CASSPSGQGHSPLHF
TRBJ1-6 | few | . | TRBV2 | TGTGCCAGCAGTCGGGCAGGGGATAATTCACCCCTCCACTTT | CASSRAGDNSPLHF
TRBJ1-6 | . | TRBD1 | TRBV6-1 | TGTGCCAGCAGTGAAGGGGGACAGCTTAATTCACCCCTCCACTTT | CASSEGGQLNSPLHF
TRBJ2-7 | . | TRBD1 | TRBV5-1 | TGCGCCAGCAGCCCCAGGACAGGGGGCAACGAGCAGTACTTC | CASSPRTGGNEQYF
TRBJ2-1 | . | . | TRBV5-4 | TGTGCCAGCAGCCTACAGGGTCCCCCCTACAATGAGCAGTTCTTC | CASSLQGPPYNEQFF
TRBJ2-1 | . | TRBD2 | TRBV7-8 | TGTGCCAGCAGCTTTTCGACTAGCGGGCTATACAATGAGCAGTTCTTC | CASSFSTSGLYNEQFF
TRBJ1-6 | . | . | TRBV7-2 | TGTGCCAGCAGCGCGGGGGGGGTTTCACCCCTCCACTTT | CASSAGGVSPLHF
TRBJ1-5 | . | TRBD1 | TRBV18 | TGTGCCAGCTCTCTACAGGGGGCGTTGACTCAGCCCCAGCATTTT | CASSLQGALTQPQHF
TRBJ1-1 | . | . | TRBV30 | TGTGCCTGGAGTGTACAGAGGGACACTGAAGCTTTCTTT | CAWSVQRDTEAFF
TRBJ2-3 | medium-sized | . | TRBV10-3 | TGTGCCATCGGGCCCTACACAGATACGCAGTATTTT | CAIGPYTDTQYF
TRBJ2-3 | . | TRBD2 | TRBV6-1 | TGTGCCAGCAGTGAAGTGAGGACTAGCGGGACGAGGGCAGATACGCAGTATTTT | CASSEVRTSGTRADTQYF
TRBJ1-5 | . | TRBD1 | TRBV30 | TGTGCCTGGAGGCCAACAGGGGGCGCGGGGCAGCCCCAGCATTTT | CAWRPTGGAGQPQHF
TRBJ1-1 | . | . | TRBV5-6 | TGTGCCAGCAGCTTCGACAATCACATGAACACTGAAGCTTTCTTT | CASSFDNHMNTEAFF
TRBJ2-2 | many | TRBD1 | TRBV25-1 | TGTGCCAGCAGAACCACAGGGGACACCGGGGAGCTGTTTTTT | CASRTTGDTGELFF
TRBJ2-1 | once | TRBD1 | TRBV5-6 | TGTGCCAGCAGCTTTTACAGGGGTGAGCAGTTCTTC | CASSFYRGEQFF
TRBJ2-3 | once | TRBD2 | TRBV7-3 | TGTGCCAGCAGCTCCCTTAGCGGGGGGATGACAGATACGCAGTATTTT | CASSSLSGGMTDTQYF
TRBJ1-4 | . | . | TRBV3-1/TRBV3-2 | TGTGCCAGCAGCCAAAGAACAGGCGTTGCAACTAATGAAAAACTGTTTTTT | CASSQRTGVATNEKLFF
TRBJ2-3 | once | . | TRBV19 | TGTGCCAGTAGTATTAGGAGTCCTAGCACAGATACGCAGTATTTT | CASSIRSPSTDTQYF
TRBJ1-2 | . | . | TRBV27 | TGTGCCAGCACTTTTTACCCCCCCGGACAATACTATGGCTACACCTTC | CASTFYPPGQYYGYTF
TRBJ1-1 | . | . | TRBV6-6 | TGTGCCAGCAGACCCCGTCTCGGGGCGGGAAACACTGAAGCTTTCTTT | CASRPRLGAGNTEAFF
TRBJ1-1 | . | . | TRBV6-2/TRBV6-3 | TGTGCCAGCAGCCCCAGGGGAAGGACTGAAGCTTTCTTT | CASSPRGRTEAFF
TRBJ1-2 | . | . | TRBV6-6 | TGTGCCAGCAGCCAGGACACTGGGTTTGGCTACACCTTC | CASSQDTGFGYTF
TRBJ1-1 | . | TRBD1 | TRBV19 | TGTGCCACCAGGACAGGGCAAGCTGAAGCTTTCTTT | CATRTGQAEAFF
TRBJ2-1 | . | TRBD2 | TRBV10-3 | TGTGCCATCAGGGGACTAGCGGGGGGTCTAAGCTCCTACAATGAGCAGTTCTTC | CAIRGLAGGLSSYNEQFF
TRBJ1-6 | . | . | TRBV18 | TGTGCCAGCTCACCGAGGACAGCCAATTCACCCCTCCACTTT | CASSPRTANSPLHF
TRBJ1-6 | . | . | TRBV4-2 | TGTGCCAGCAGCCAAGATCTAGGGGACTCTTCACCCCTCCACTTT | CASSQDLGDSSPLHF